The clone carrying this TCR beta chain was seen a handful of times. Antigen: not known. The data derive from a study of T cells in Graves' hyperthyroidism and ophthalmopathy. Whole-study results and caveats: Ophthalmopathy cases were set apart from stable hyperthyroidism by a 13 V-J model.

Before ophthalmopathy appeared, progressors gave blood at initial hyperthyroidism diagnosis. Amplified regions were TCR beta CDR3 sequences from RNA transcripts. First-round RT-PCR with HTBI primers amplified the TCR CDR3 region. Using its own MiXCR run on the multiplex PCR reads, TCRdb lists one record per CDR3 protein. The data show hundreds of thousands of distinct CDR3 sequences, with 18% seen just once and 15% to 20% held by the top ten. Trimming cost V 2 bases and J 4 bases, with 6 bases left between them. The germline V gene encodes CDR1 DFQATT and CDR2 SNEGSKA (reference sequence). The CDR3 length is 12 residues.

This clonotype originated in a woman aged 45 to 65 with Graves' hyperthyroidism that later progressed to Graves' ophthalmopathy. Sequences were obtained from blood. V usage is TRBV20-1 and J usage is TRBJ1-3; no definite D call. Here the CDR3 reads CSARPGGNTIYF. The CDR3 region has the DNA TGCAGTGCTAGACCGGGGGGAAACACCATATATTTT.